This T cell receptor (beta chain) came from a study of blood T cell repertoires in COVID-19. How the authors handled the data: Nucleated cell number was recorded as an estimate derived from reference gene primer amplification. Profiling relied on immunoSEQ multiplex PCR, and the TCRdb table lists in-frame clones only, not all of them. V, J and clone size are those of that table, while D and trimming were read from the DNA. In the table there are roughly 150,000 clones, over 70% of which are singletons. The germline V gene has CDR1 MGHRA and CDR2 YSYEKL. The CDR3 spans 13 residues. V lost 8 bases and J 4 bases, leaving 13 bases between the germline ends.

The sequence was obtained from a woman in her 70s who had recovered from COVID-19. Source material: peripheral blood. This sequence joins TRBV4-1 and TRBJ2-3, with a tentative D call TRBD1 (7 bases). The DNA for the CDR3 is TGCGCCAGCCGGCAGGGGGGATCAGATACGCAGTATTTT. It encodes CASRQGGSDTQYF.